The 11 T cell receptor beta chains presented below share a single source sample, sequenced in a study of Ad26.COV2.S vaccination and SARS-CoV-2 variants. TCRdb keeps only in-frame clones here, not all; method: immunoSEQ multiplex PCR. The sample has some 500,000 clones; nearly 90% are singletons. This sample's treatment: about 20 received Ad26.COV2.S at low or high dose, single or two shots; several received placebo; per-sample allocation not given. After the first vaccine or placebo injection, samples were drawn on day 63. The sample here was peripheral blood, taken in a trial of Ad26.COV2.S vaccine versus placebo. These receptors all stem from a person aged 18 to 65 who received the Ad26.COV2.S COVID-19 vaccine or a placebo.

The rearrangement joins TRBV7-8 to TRBJ2-3; TRBD2 is a possible D gene (5 bases). The CDR3 spans 14 residues. The germline V gene encodes CDR1 SGHVS and CDR2 FQNEAQ. V was cut by 5 bases and J by 0 bases, with 9 bases left in between. The CDR3 DNA sequence: TGTGCCAGCAGCCCCTGGACTAGCACAGATACGCAGTATTTT. This gives the protein CASSPWTSTDTQYF.

This sequence joins TRBV6-5 and TRBJ2-2; TRBD1 matches at 8 bases. The length of the CDR3 is 14 residues. The germline V gene has CDR1 MNHEY and CDR2 SVGAGI. Trimming removed 6 bases from V and 3 bases from J; junction bases left unmatched: 3. This chain's CDR3 is CASRTTGDTGELFF. The CDR3 bases are TGTGCCAGCAGGACGACAGGGGACACCGGGGAGCTGTTTTTT.

V usage is TRBV21-1 and J usage is TRBJ1-1; TRBD1 is the table's D call and was not checked against the DNA. TRBV21-1 has pseudogene status. The CDR3 runs 19 residues. CDR3 in DNA: TGTGCCAGCAGCTCACATATAGGACAGGGGGCGCCCCTTTCCACTGAAGCTTTCTTT. It codes for CASSSHIGQGAPLSTEAFF.

The rearrangement joins TRBV9 to TRBJ2-7; D possibly corresponds to TRBD2 (6 bases). Per germline, CDR1 SGDLS and CDR2 YYNGEE. Trimming took off 4 bases at V and 5 bases at J, with 16 bases between the two ends. CDR3 length: 14 residues. In nucleotides, the CDR3 is TGTGCCAGCAGCACACCGGGACTTGAAAACGAGCAGTACTTC. Amino acid sequence: CASSTPGLENEQYF. Combining the CDR3 with reference TRBV9 and TRBJ2-7 gives the whole variable domain DSGVTQTPKHLITATGQRVTLRCSPRSGDLSVYWYQQSLDQGLQFLIQYYNGEERAKGNILERFSAQQFPDLHSELNLSSLELGDSALYFCASSTPGLENEQYFGPGTRLTVT.

V usage is TRBV19 and J usage is TRBJ1-3; maybe TRBD1 (5 bases). This CDR3 has 20 amino acids. Germline loops: CDR1 LNHDA, CDR2 SQIVND (reference sequence). Trimming took 3 bases from V and 0 from J, leaving 24 bases between them. CDR3 nucleotide sequence: TGTGCCAGTAGTATTAGGGGAAAAGGCTCTACCTCACTCTCTGGAAACACCATATATTTT. This translates into CASSIRGKGSTSLSGNTIYF.

The chain combines TRBV7-9 with TRBJ1-6; 9 bases fit TRBD1. After removal of 7 bases from V and 7 bases from J, the junction contained 5 bases not matched to a gene. The CDR3 contains 14 residues. Germline V CDR1 and CDR2: SEHNR, FQNEAQ (reference sequence). The CDR3 loop reads CASTRTGGNSPLHF. CDR3 DNA: TGTGCCAGCACGCGAACAGGGGGCAATTCACCCCTCCACTTT.

This clone was seen just once. This chain joins TRBV20-1 and TRBJ1-2; D may be TRBD1 (5 bases). The V gene's germline CDR1 is DFQATT and CDR2 SNEGSKA (reference sequence). This CDR3 has 15 residues. The V end lost 3 bases, the J end lost 7 bases, and 21 bases lay between the germline ends. CDR3: CSASLALGARIGYTF. The CDR3 coding sequence is TGCAGTGCTAGTCTTGCTCTTGGGGCGCGTATTGGCTACACCTTC.

The rearrangement links TRBV9 to TRBJ2-1; 9 nucleotides match TRBD2. Germline lookup yields CDR1 SGDLS and CDR2 YYNGEE. V gave up 0 bases and J gave up 2 bases; unmatched junction bases: 3. There are 16 residues in the CDR3. CDR3 amino acids: CASSVEAGGPYNEQFF. In nucleotides, the CDR3 is TGTGCCAGCAGCGTAGAAGCGGGGGGCCCCTACAATGAGCAGTTCTTC.

This chain joins TRBV29-1 and TRBJ2-5; D may be TRBD2 (6 bases). V was pared by 6 bases and J by 5 bases, with 16 bases between. There are 13 residues in the CDR3. Germline-derived CDR1 and CDR2 are SQVTM and ANQGSEA. CDR3 region: CSVLFPRGETQYF. In DNA form, the CDR3 reads TGCAGCGTCTTATTTCCCCGGGGGGAGACCCAGTACTTC. The whole variable domain, filled in from reference TRBV29-1 and TRBJ2-5, reads SAVISQKPSRDICQRGTSLTIQCQVDSQVTMMFWYRQQPGQSLTLIATANQGSEATYESGFVIDKFPISRPNLTFSTLTVSNMSPEDSSIYLCSVLFPRGETQYFGPGTRLLVL.

The chain joins TRBV2 to TRBJ1-3, with D maybe TRBD1 (5 bases). This CDR3 region has 14 residues. The ends were cut back, 6 bases at V and 2 bases at J, with 11 bases in the middle. Germline V gene lookup returns CDR1 SNHLY and CDR2 FYNNEI. The CDR3: CASRGVGAGNTIYF. As DNA, the CDR3 is TGTGCCAGCAGGGGGGTAGGGGCTGGAAACACCATATATTTT.

On this clone: Other DNA sequences from this sample encode an identical CDR3 as well. The chain employs TRBV7-8 and TRBJ1-2, with D possibly matching TRBD1 (6 bases). V lost 5 bases to trimming and J lost 3 bases, with 10 bases between them. The germline V gene encodes CDR1 SGHVS and CDR2 FQNEAQ. The CDR3 totals 13 residues. The chain's CDR3 is CASSPDRYYGYTF. CDR3 nucleotides: TGTGCCAGCAGCCCCGACAGGTACTATGGCTACACCTTC.